These T cell receptor beta chains were read from a single sample in a study of cytomegalovirus exposure and HLA in healthy donors. Sequenced by immunoSEQ multiplex PCR; TCRdb stores in-frame clones only, minus some. Of about 71,000 clones listed, around 93% were seen once; the top ten hold about 0.93%. Sequenced input: PBMCs. These receptors originate from a woman aged 18-29 years in good health and CMV-seronegative. The CDR3 runs from the conserved cysteine through the conserved F or W. A D gene is named only where the DNA matches it firmly. Only some rows state a clone size, as once, few, many or a class for expanded clones.

>TRBJ1-3|-|-|TRBV4-1
TGCGCCAGCACGGAGGCGGGGGACACCATATATTTT
CASTEAGDTIYF
>TRBJ2-2|-|-|TRBV19
TGTGCCAGTAAATGGCGGGGAAAGACAGTCACCGGGGAGCTGTTTTTT
CASKWRGKTVTGELFF
>TRBJ1-2|-|TRBD1|TRBV4-1
TGCGCCAGCAGCACCCGGGCCGGGACAGGCTCTAACTATGGCTACACCTTC
CASSTRAGTGSNYGYTF
>TRBJ2-1|-|TRBD2|TRBV29-1
TGCAGCGTTACCGGGACTAGCGGGGAGGAGCAGTTCTTC
CSVTGTSGEEQFF
>TRBJ1-2|-|-|TRBV27
TGTGCCAGCAGCCTCACAGGGCACGGCTACACCTTC
CASSLTGHGYTF
>TRBJ1-1|-|-|TRBV19
TGTGCCAGTATTGAGGCAGCTGAAGCTTTCTTT
CASIEAAEAFF
>TRBJ2-7|once|-|TRBV28
TGTGCCAGCAGCGGTTCCTACGAGCAGTACTTC
CASSGSYEQYF
>TRBJ2-1|-|TRBD2|TRBV7-7
TGTGCCAGCAGCCAGCGGGGCTCGCACAATGAGCAGTTCTTC
CASSQRGSHNEQFF
>TRBJ2-3|once|TRBD2|TRBV7-8
TGTGCCAGCAGCTCGGGGGGGCTAGCGGGGGGCACAGATACGCAGTATTTT
CASSSGGLAGGTDTQYF
>TRBJ1-2|-|TRBD1|TRBV6-5
TGTGCCAGCAGCACATTGACAGGGGTTTATGGCTACACCTTC
CASSTLTGVYGYTF
>TRBJ2-1|-|TRBD2|TRBV2
TGTGCCAGCAGCGGACTAGCGGGAGACAATGAGCAGTTCTTC
CASSGLAGDNEQFF
>TRBJ2-7|-|-|TRBV6-6
TGTGCCAGCAGTTACTCGTTTATTTCGGGGGATGAGCAGTACTTC
CASSYSFISGDEQYF
>TRBJ2-5|-|TRBD2|TRBV5-1
TGCGCCAGCAGCTTGGGGAGAGCGGGAGACAGCCTGGGGGAGACCCAGTACTTC
CASSLGRAGDSLGETQYF
>TRBJ2-7|-|-|TRBV23-1
TGCGCCAGCAGTCAATCTGGAGGACAGTCCCTACTCGAGCAGTACTTC
CASSQSGGQSLLEQYF
>TRBJ2-5|-|-|TRBV6-6
TGTGCCAGCAGTCATTCATTGACTAGTGGGGAAGAGACCCAGTACTTC
CASSHSLTSGEETQYF
>TRBJ1-2|-|-|TRBV2
TGTGCCAGCAGTGAACGCCGGGGTAGGTCGAGCTACACCTTC
CASSERRGRSSYTF
>TRBJ2-1|-|TRBD2|TRBV6-1
TGTGCCAGCAGTGAAATCGGACTAGCGGCCACCTACAATGAGCAGTTCTTC
CASSEIGLAATYNEQFF
>TRBJ2-1|few|TRBD2|TRBV5-1
TGCGCCAGCAGCCTTAGCGGGGGGGGTCCTAATGAGCAGTTCTTC
CASSLSGGGPNEQFF
>TRBJ1-1|-|TRBD1|TRBV28
TGTGCCAGCAGTCCCGGGACAGCGATGAACACTGAAGCTTTCTTT
CASSPGTAMNTEAFF
>TRBJ1-3|-|TRBD1|TRBV5-1
TGCGCCAGCAGCCGTTTGACAGGGGAAAACACCATATATTTT
CASSRLTGENTIYF
>TRBJ1-2|-|TRBD1|TRBV6-5
TGTGCCAGCAGTTACTCGGCAGGGGGCATCCGGGGCTACACCTTC
CASSYSAGGIRGYTF
>TRBJ2-5|once|TRBD2|TRBV28
TGTGCCCCTGCGGGGGAAGAGACCCAGTACTTC
CAPAGEETQYF
>TRBJ1-2|-|TRBD1|TRBV4-3
TGCGCCAGCAGCCAAGATGAAGGACAGGGGGCTGGAGGCTACACCTTC
CASSQDEGQGAGGYTF
>TRBJ1-3|-|TRBD1|TRBV7-9
TGTGCCAGCAGCCCCCAACAGGGGAGCTCTGGAAACACCATATATTTT
CASSPQQGSSGNTIYF
>TRBJ1-5|-|TRBD1|TRBV6-1
TGTGCCAGCAGTGAAAACGAGGGGGCCAGTCAGCCCCAGCATTTT
CASSENEGASQPQHF
>TRBJ1-1|-|-|TRBV5-4
TGTGCCAGCACCCAAGGCAGGGATGCCACTGAAGCTTTCTTT
CASTQGRDATEAFF
>TRBJ1-5|-|TRBD1|TRBV9
TGTGCCAGCAGCGTACCTATACAGGGGGGAGGGTATAGCAATCAGCCCCAGCATTTT
CASSVPIQGGGYSNQPQHF
>TRBJ2-1|-|TRBD1|TRBV10-3
TGTGCCACCTCCGGGACAGAGCCATCAGGTGAGCAGTTCTTC
CATSGTEPSGEQFF
>TRBJ2-7|-|-|TRBV29-1
TGCAGCGTTGAAGATCAGCAGGGATCTGACTACGAGCAGTACTTC
CSVEDQQGSDYEQYF
>TRBJ1-2|once|TRBD1|TRBV7-3
TGTGCCAGCAGCCTTGACAGGGGGGGGTTTGCGTATGGCTACACCTTC
CASSLDRGGFAYGYTF
>TRBJ2-7|-|-|TRBV7-6
TGTGCCAGCAGCTCGGGACATACCTACGAGCAGTACTTC
CASSSGHTYEQYF
>TRBJ1-2|-|-|TRBV9
TGTGCCAGCAGCGTAGGAGGGCACGGACAGAACTATGGCTACACCTTC
CASSVGGHGQNYGYTF
>TRBJ2-1|-|TRBD2|TRBV4-2
TGTGCCAGCAGCAGAGGGACTAGCGGGACTTACAATGAGCAGTTCTTC
CASSRGTSGTYNEQFF
>TRBJ1-2|-|-|TRBV7-9
TGTGCCAGCAGCTTAGGTCAATCAAACTATGGCTACACCTTC
CASSLGQSNYGYTF
>TRBJ2-2|-|-|TRBV18
TGTGCCAGCTCACCAAGCAGGGCTAACACCGGGGAGCTGTTTTTT
CASSPSRANTGELFF
>TRBJ1-1|once|-|TRBV27
TGTGCCAGCAGTTTTGAGGTTAACAGGGCAGCTTTCTTT
CASSFEVNRAAFF
>TRBJ2-1|-|TRBD2|TRBV7-7
TGTGCCAGCAGCCTATCAAGCCCGGGGGGAAGCGATGAGCAGTTCTTC
CASSLSSPGGSDEQFF
>TRBJ2-2|-|-|TRBV7-6
TGTGCCAGCAGCCTATCAGGGCCCTCCACCGGGGAGCTGTTTTTT
CASSLSGPSTGELFF
>TRBJ2-3|-|-|TRBV14
TGTGCCAGCAGCCAAGTGGTTGGAGGGGTCACAGATACGCAGTATTTT
CASSQVVGGVTDTQYF
>TRBJ1-1|-|TRBD1|TRBV7-9
TGTGCCAGCAGCTTATCAGGGGGGACTGAAGCTTTCTTT
CASSLSGGTEAFF